This TCR beta chain was recovered during a study of persistence of HIV-infected CD4 T cells. Findings of the study overall: Antigen-responding cells were enriched for degenerate expanded CDR3beta sequences.

Details on this clone: The target antigen is unknown.

The immunoSEQ assay was version 4, run in survey mode. The data were produced by immunoSEQ multiplex PCR, yet TCRdb's version contains in-frame clones alone and is incomplete. The sample has 50,000 or so clones; over 70% are singletons. Cells were stimulated with CMV-infected fibroblast lysates at about 9.4 ug/mL. Memory cells lacking CD40L and CD69 with high CD45RO were sorted. V was clipped by 6 bases and J by 1 base, with 9 bases between them. The CDR3 consists of 13 residues. The germline CDR1 and CDR2 sequences are MNHEY and SVGAGI. The starting material was CD4+ T cells sorted from PBMCs after roughly 19-hour stimulation, obtained from a patient who received antiretroviral therapy. The chain joins TRBV6-5 to TRBJ1-1, with a weak D call TRBD1 (5 bases). The clonotype originates from an adult man with HIV who was CMV-seropositive. As DNA, the CDR3 is TGTGCCAGCAGCAGGGTGGAGAACACTGAAGCTTTCTTT. Encoded protein: CASSRVENTEAFF.